This entry concerns a single TCR beta chain. The repertoire was sequenced with immunoSEQ multiplex PCR; TCRdb's copy has only in-frame clones and lacks some. The top ten hold roughly 0.57% of the sample, which has 900,000 to 1,200,000 clones, about 80% seen once. The CDR3 contains 14 residues. CDR1 is MGHRA, CDR2 YSYEKL, per germline. Each of the donors was a healthy adult who was HIV-negative and had not had a recent acute infection or vaccination. These data are taken from a study of shared clonotypes between healthy human individuals. The overall study: Donors were a couple of women and three men aged 18 to 49.

What was sequenced was memory CD4+ T cells from PBMCs. Subset described: CD45RA-negative fraction. The genes are TRBV4-1 and TRBJ2-5, with D unclear. The DNA end favors TRBJ2-7, so the J call may be wrong. The receptor was derived from a man aged 18 to 29 in good health. Some clones in this sample may be carry-over from other donors' samples. The CDR3 loop is CASSQVDGTYEQYF. The CDR3 DNA reads as TGCGCCAGCAGCCAAGTAGACGGAACCTACGAGCAGTACTTC.